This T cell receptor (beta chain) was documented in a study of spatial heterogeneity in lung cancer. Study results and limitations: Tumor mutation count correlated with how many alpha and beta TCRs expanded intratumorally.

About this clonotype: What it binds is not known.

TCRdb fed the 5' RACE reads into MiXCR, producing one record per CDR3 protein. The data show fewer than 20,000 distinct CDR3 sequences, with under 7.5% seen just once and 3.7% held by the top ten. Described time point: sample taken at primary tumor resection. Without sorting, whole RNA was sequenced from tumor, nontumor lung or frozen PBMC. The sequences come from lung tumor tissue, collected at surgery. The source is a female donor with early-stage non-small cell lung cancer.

CDR3 nucleotide sequence: TGTGCCAGCAGTTTAGGGCGGAACCAAGAGACCCAGTACTTC. This codes for CASSLGRNQETQYF. The V gene is TRBV12-3 or TRBV12-4, the J gene TRBJ2-5; D ambiguous. V was pared by 1 base and J by 0 bases, with 6 bases between. The CDR3 covers 14 residues.